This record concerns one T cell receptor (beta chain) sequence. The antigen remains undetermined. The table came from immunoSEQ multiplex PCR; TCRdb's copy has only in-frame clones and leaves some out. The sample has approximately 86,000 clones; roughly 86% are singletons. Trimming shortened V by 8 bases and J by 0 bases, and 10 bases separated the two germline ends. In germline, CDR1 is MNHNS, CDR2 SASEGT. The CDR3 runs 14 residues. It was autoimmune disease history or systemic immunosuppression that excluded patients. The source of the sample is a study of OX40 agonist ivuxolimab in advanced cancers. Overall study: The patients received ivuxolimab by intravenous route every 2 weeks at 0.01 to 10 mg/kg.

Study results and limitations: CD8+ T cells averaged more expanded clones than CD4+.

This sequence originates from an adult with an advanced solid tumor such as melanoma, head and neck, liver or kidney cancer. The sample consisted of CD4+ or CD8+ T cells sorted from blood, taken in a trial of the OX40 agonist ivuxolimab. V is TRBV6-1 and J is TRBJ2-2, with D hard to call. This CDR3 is CASDGTANTGELFF. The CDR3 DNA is TGTGCCAGCGACGGCACCGCGAACACCGGGGAGCTGTTTTTT.